The 24 T cell receptor beta chains presented below share a single source sample, sequenced in a study of blood T cell repertoires in COVID-19. TCRdb's table, derived via immunoSEQ multiplex PCR, lists solely in-frame clones and lacks some. The sample holds approximately 46,000 clones, approximately 86% seen once. Sequencing used peripheral blood. These receptors all stem from a man aged 55 to 70 with active or convalescent COVID-19.

This clone came up a few times. The CDR3 is CASSLGGQARYEQYF. CDR3 in DNA: TGTGCCAGCAGCTTGGGGGGACAGGCTCGATACGAGCAGTACTTC. The V gene is TRBV5-4, the J gene TRBJ2-7, with TRBD1 matching 8 bases. This CDR3 has 15 amino acids. The germline CDR1 and CDR2 sequences are SGHNT and YYREEE (reference sequence). J gave up 4 bases and V 0 bases, and 6 bases lay outside the gene matches.

The rearrangement joins TRBV5-4 to TRBJ2-5, with 8 bases aligning to TRBD2. Germline V CDR1 and CDR2: SGHNT, YYREEE (reference sequence). Unmatched junction bases numbered 6, after V lost 2 bases and J lost 0 bases. The length of the CDR3 is 16 residues. The CDR3 sequence: CASSLGSGGNQETQYF. The CDR3 DNA is TGTGCCAGCAGCTTAGGCAGCGGGGGAAACCAAGAGACCCAGTACTTC. Together with reference TRBV5-4 and TRBJ2-5, the CDR3 gives the full variable domain: ETGVTQSPTHLIKTRGQQVTLRCSSQSGHNTVSWYQQALGQGPQFIFQYYREEENGRGNFPPRFSGLQFPNYSSELNVNALELDDSALYLCASSLGSGGNQETQYFGPGTRLLVL.

J is TRBJ2-2 and V is TRBV25-1; 13 bases are a match to TRBD2. The CDR3 totals 16 residues. The J segment lost 4 bases and the V segment lost 10 bases, leaving 9 bases of the junction unmatched. The germline CDR1 and CDR2 sequences are MGHDK and SYGVNS. The CDR3 nucleotides read TGTGCCAAACCTCCGGGACTAGCGGGGACCACCGGGGAGCTGTTTTTT. Protein sequence: CAKPPGLAGTTGELFF.

This sequence joins TRBV18 and TRBJ1-2, with 8 bases fitting TRBD1. The J segment lost 5 bases and the V segment lost 0 bases, leaving 5 bases of the junction unmatched. The CDR3 spans 15 residues. Germline V CDR1 and CDR2: KGHSH, LQKENI. The CDR3 loop reads CASSPPSQGAYGYTF. As DNA, the CDR3 is TGTGCCAGCTCACCACCTTCCCAGGGGGCTTATGGCTACACCTTC.

The rearrangement joins TRBV4-2 to TRBJ1-2, with TRBD1 matching over 8 bases. V lost 2 bases and J lost 5; bases outside the gene matches: 10. CDR1 is LGHNA and CDR2 is YNFKEQ in the germline V gene. The CDR3 runs 16 residues. CDR3 amino acids: CASSQPRTGFRYGYTF. For the CDR3, the DNA is TGTGCCAGCAGCCAACCCCGGACAGGGTTTCGTTATGGCTACACCTTC.

V gene TRBV3-1 (or the pseudogene TRBV3-2) combines with J gene TRBJ1-5; a possible D gene is TRBD1 (5 bases). The ends were cut back, 8 bases at V and 7 bases at J, with 15 bases in the middle. CDR3 size: 13 residues. Germline V gives CDR1 LGHDT, CDR2 YNNKEL (reference sequence). CDR3 sequence (DNA): TGTGCCAGCGCTAGCAGGGAGGGACAGCCCCAGCATTTT. Translated, it gives CASASREGQPQHF.

This chain joins TRBV7-2 and TRBJ2-6, with a tentative D call TRBD1 (6 bases). The CDR3 has 15 residues. The germline V and J ends were trimmed by 3 bases and 1 base, with 7 bases remaining between them. Germline-derived CDR1 and CDR2 are SGHTA and FQGNSA. The CDR3 spells CASSFRGSGANVLTF. CDR3 DNA sequence: TGTGCCAGCAGCTTCAGGGGTTCTGGGGCCAACGTCCTGACTTTC.

The V gene is TRBV18, the J gene TRBJ2-2, with D possibly TRBD1 on 6 matching bases. Germline V lookup: CDR1 KGHSH, CDR2 LQKENI. This CDR3 region has 15 residues. V was trimmed by 0 bases and J by 4 bases, leaving 9 bases between them. This CDR3 is CASSPPNRVTGELFF. In DNA, the CDR3 is TGTGCCAGCTCACCACCGAACAGGGTCACCGGGGAGCTGTTTTTT.

J is TRBJ1-2 and V is TRBV28; no clear D. CDR1 is MDHEN, CDR2 SYDVKM, per germline. This CDR3 has 15 residues. V was shortened by 8 bases and J by 8 bases, with 24 bases between the two germline ends. CDR3 DNA sequence: TGTGCCAGCGCTTCGGGAGGTCTCGATGGGCAGGGCTACACCTTC. This gives the protein CASASGGLDGQGYTF.

The genes are TRBV3-1 (or the pseudogene TRBV3-2) and TRBJ1-4, with D possibly TRBD1 on 6 matching bases. Per germline, CDR1 LGHDT and CDR2 YNNKEL (reference sequence). V was pared by 3 bases and J by 11 bases, with 16 bases between. The CDR3 covers 14 residues. The CDR3 DNA reads as TGTGCCAGCAGCCAGGGGGCTGCGGCTGGGAAACTGTTTTTT. Its translation: CASSQGAAAGKLFF.

The V gene is TRBV21-1, the J gene TRBJ2-4; TRBD2 is the table's D call, not checked against the DNA. TRBV21-1 is designated a pseudogene. This CDR3 comprises 15 residues. In DNA form, the CDR3 reads TGTGCCAGCAGCAAAGTCGAGAGAGCCAAAAACATTCAGTACTTC. Protein: CASSKVERAKNIQYF.

The rearrangement links TRBV7-6 to TRBJ1-2, with D maybe TRBD1 (6 bases). CDR1 SGHVS and CDR2 FNYEAQ come from the germline V gene. The CDR3 covers 16 residues. Trimming took 1 base from V and 2 from J, leaving 14 bases between them. The CDR3 loop reads CASSLGVGGINYGYTF. The CDR3 DNA reads TGTGCCAGCAGCTTAGGAGTAGGGGGTATCAACTATGGCTACACCTTC.

This chain joins TRBV30 and TRBJ1-2, with a possible D match to TRBD1 (5 bases). The germline gives CDR1 GTSNPN, CDR2 SVGIG (reference sequence). Trimming shortened V by 2 bases and J by 5 bases, and 12 bases separated the two germline ends. The CDR3 is 13 amino acids. The CDR3 region has the DNA TGTGCCTGGAGTCACGGACACGAATATGGCTACACCTTC. Translating gives CAWSHGHEYGYTF.

V is TRBV28 and J is TRBJ1-1; D is ambiguous. The V end lost 2 bases, the J end lost 11 bases, and 12 bases lay between the germline ends. This CDR3 is 12 amino acids long. Germline V gene sequence: CDR1 MDHEN, CDR2 SYDVKM. The CDR3 DNA sequence: TGTGCCAGCAGTTTAGTGGGCCTTGGGGCTTTCTTT. Translated, it gives CASSLVGLGAFF. Full variable domain (remainder filled in from reference TRBV28 and TRBJ1-1): DVKVTQSSRYLVKRTGEKVFLECVQDMDHENMFWYRQDPGLGLRLIYFSYDVKMKEKGDIPEGYSVSREKKERFSLILESASTNQTSMYLCASSLVGLGAFFGQGTRLTVV.

The CDR3 nucleotides read TGTGCCAGCAGCCAAGCGGGGGGGCAAGAGACCCAGTACTTC. This gives the protein CASSQAGGQETQYF. The chain recombines TRBV4-2 with TRBJ2-5; 8 bases line up with TRBD2. The CDR3 has 14 residues. The germline V gene encodes CDR1 LGHNA and CDR2 YNFKEQ. After removal of 1 base from V and 2 bases from J, the junction contained 0 bases not matched to a gene.

The chain employs TRBV12-5 and TRBJ1-1; 10 bases map to TRBD1. Germline V gene data show CDR1 as LGHNT and CDR2 as FRNRAP. The CDR3 is 15 amino acids. V dropped 1 base and J dropped 4; count of bases not matched to a gene: 3. The CDR3 reads CASGLGTGGSTEAFF. DNA for the CDR3: TGTGCTAGTGGTTTGGGGACAGGGGGTAGCACTGAAGCTTTCTTT.

The chain employs TRBV2 and TRBJ2-2; a weak D match, TRBD2 (5 bases). V was trimmed by 4 bases and J by 1 base, leaving 10 bases between them. The CDR3 consists of 15 residues. From germline, CDR1 is SNHLY and CDR2 FYNNEI. DNA for the CDR3: TGTGCCAGCAGTGTGGGAGCGAGGAACACCGGGGAGCTGTTTTTT. It yields the protein CASSVGARNTGELFF. Supplemented by reference TRBV2 and TRBJ2-2, the full variable domain reads EPEVTQTPSHQVTQMGQEVILRCVPISNHLYFYWYRQILGQKVEFLVSFYNNEISEKSEIFDDQFSVERPDGSNFTLKIRSTKLEDSAMYFCASSVGARNTGELFFGEGSRLTVL.

The gene calls are TRBV7-6 and TRBJ2-4, with a possible D match to TRBD2 (6 bases). Germline V gives CDR1 SGHVS, CDR2 FNYEAQ. With 4 bases removed from V and 8 bases from J, the gap between germline ends came to 18 bases. The CDR3 has 15 amino acids. CDR3 residues: CASSSPAGSGDIQYF. In DNA form, the CDR3 reads TGTGCCAGCAGCTCTCCGGCCGGTTCGGGGGACATTCAGTACTTC. Using reference TRBV7-6 and TRBJ2-4 for the parts outside the CDR3, the full variable domain is GAGVSQSPRYKVTKRGQDVALRCDPISGHVSLYWYRQALGQGPEFLTYFNYEAQQDKSGLPNDRFSAERPEGSISTLTIQRTEQRDSAMYRCASSSPAGSGDIQYFGAGTRLSVL.

CDR3 loop: CASSGGELDTQYF. For the CDR3, the DNA is TGTGCCAGCAGTGGAGGAGAGTTGGATACGCAGTATTTT. The chain links TRBV5-5 to TRBJ2-3; tentative D call: TRBD2 (5 bases). V was shortened by 5 bases and J by 6 bases, with 13 bases between the two germline ends. The CDR3 spans 13 residues. Germline values: CDR1 SGHKS, CDR2 YYEKEE (reference sequence).

The J gene is TRBJ2-2, the V gene TRBV2; D is perhaps TRBD2 (6 bases). V was clipped by 3 bases and J by 7 bases, with 15 bases between them. The length of the CDR3 is 15 residues. Per the germline V gene, CDR1 is SNHLY and CDR2 is FYNNEI. DNA for the CDR3: TGTGCCAGCAGTGAGGAGGGCCCTCTGGGCGGGGAGCTGTTTTTT. Protein: CASSEEGPLGGELFF.

This clone was counted once. The chain is built from TRBV18 and TRBJ1-2, with a tentative D call TRBD1 (6 bases). In germline, CDR1 is KGHSH, CDR2 LQKENI. CDR3 length equals 14 residues. Between the trimmed V and J ends, which lost 3 bases and 2 bases, there was a span of 10 bases. In DNA, the CDR3 is TGTGCCAGCTCACCCGCAGGGGAAAACTATGGCTACACCTTC. This translates into CASSPAGENYGYTF.

The V and J genes are TRBV7-9 and TRBJ1-2; unclear D gene. Germline CDR1 SEHNR, CDR2 FQNEAQ (reference sequence). The CDR3 spans 12 residues. The germline V and J ends were trimmed by 5 bases and 6 bases, with 10 bases remaining between them. The CDR3 DNA reads as TGTGCCAGCAGCCCAGAGAGGGATGGCTACACCTTC. Its translation: CASSPERDGYTF.

The chain links TRBV5-1 to TRBJ1-1; 10 bases are shared with TRBD1. This CDR3 is 18 amino acids long. Trimming took 0 bases from V and 0 from J; bases not matched to a gene: 8. Looked up from germline, CDR1 is SGHRS and CDR2 is YFSETQ. CDR3 in amino acids: CASSLEGDRGMMNTEAFF. CDR3 nucleotides: TGCGCCAGCAGCTTGGAGGGGGACAGGGGTATGATGAACACTGAAGCTTTCTTT. The full variable domain, completed using reference TRBV5-1 and TRBJ1-1, is KAGVTQTPRYLIKTRGQQVTLSCSPISGHRSVSWYQQTPGQGLQFLFEYFSETQRNKGNFPGRFSGRQFSNSRSEMNVSTLELGDSALYLCASSLEGDRGMMNTEAFFGQGTRLTVV.

The CDR3 loop reads CASSSGSPNTGELFF. The CDR3 DNA reads TGTGCCAGCAGCTCAGGAAGCCCGAACACCGGGGAGCTGTTTTTT. V usage is TRBV11-1 and J usage is TRBJ2-2, with D uncertain. The CDR3 spans 15 residues. Germline V gene sequence: CDR1 SGHAT, CDR2 FQDESV (reference sequence). V dropped 4 bases and J dropped 0 bases, with 9 bases sitting between them. The complete variable domain, with remaining parts taken from reference TRBV11-1 and TRBJ2-2, reads EAEVAQSPRYKITEKSQAVAFWCDPISGHATLYWYRQILGQGPELLVQFQDESVVDDSQLPKDRFSAERLKGVDSTLKIQPAELGDSAMYLCASSSGSPNTGELFFGEGSRLTVL.